The 17 T cell receptor beta chains presented below share a single source sample, sequenced in a study of cytomegalovirus exposure and HLA in healthy donors. Use of 60 Vbeta and 13 Jbeta primers characterized the PCR. Method: immunoSEQ multiplex PCR; TCRdb's copy keeps in-frame clones and lacks some. The sample holds under 130,000 clones; 70% to 80% are singletons and the top ten take 3% to 3.5%. The sequenced sample consisted of PBMCs. These receptors all come from a woman aged 40 to 49 in good health and CMV-seronegative.

The chain joins TRBV28 to TRBJ2-7; TRBD2 matches 8 bases. J was trimmed by 3 bases and V by 8 bases; bases with no gene match: 9. CDR3 length: 14 residues. The germline CDR1 and CDR2 sequences are MDHEN and SYDVKM. CDR3 amino acids: CASRSGGVLYEQYF. The DNA of the CDR3 is TGTGCCAGCCGATCGGGAGGGGTCCTCTACGAGCAGTACTTC.

The chain links TRBV7-9 to TRBJ1-4, with a possible D match to TRBD1 (6 bases). The CDR3 sequence is 14 residues long. Germline values: CDR1 SEHNR, CDR2 FQNEAQ (reference sequence). Trimming stripped 2 bases from V and 7 bases from J, with 11 bases between. CDR3 residues: CASSLQGHGEKLFF. As DNA, the CDR3 is TGTGCCAGCAGCTTACAGGGGCACGGTGAAAAACTGTTTTTT.

This rearrangement joins TRBV28 to TRBJ1-3; possibly TRBD1 for D (6 bases). The CDR3 totals 13 residues. Trimming pared 5 bases from V and 9 bases from J, leaving 14 bases between. Looked up from germline, CDR1 is MDHEN and CDR2 is SYDVKM. The CDR3 nucleotides are TGTGCCAGCAGTGAGACAGGTCCGGCCACCATATATTTT. Amino acids: CASSETGPATIYF.

The V and J genes are TRBV30 and TRBJ2-5; 9 nucleotides match TRBD2. The CDR3 runs 15 residues. In germline, CDR1 is GTSNPN, CDR2 SVGIG (reference sequence). V trimming: 2 bases; J trimming: 5 bases; junction bases outside the gene matches: 9. The CDR3 reads CAWSLAGTLWETQYF. CDR3 DNA: TGTGCCTGGAGTCTAGCGGGGACCCTCTGGGAGACCCAGTACTTC.

This clone appeared a few times. The V call is TRBV29-1, the J call TRBJ2-7, with 8 bases that match TRBD1. Germline assignment: CDR1 SQVTM and CDR2 ANQGSEA. The trim removed 4 bases at V and 2 bases at J, leaving 4 bases unmatched. The CDR3 has 13 amino acids. CDR3 DNA: TGCAGCGTTGGACAGGGGATAACCTACGAGCAGTACTTC. This codes for CSVGQGITYEQYF.

The chain carries TRBV5-6 and TRBJ1-6; D is unclear. CDR3 size: 16 residues. Deletions cut 2 bases from V and 6 bases from J, with 15 bases between. CDR1 and CDR2 (germline): SGHDT, YYEEEE. In DNA, the CDR3 is TGTGCCAGCAGCTTAGGTGGGTGGAGCGCTAATTCACCCCTCCACTTT. It specifies CASSLGGWSANSPLHF. Combining the CDR3 with reference TRBV5-6 and TRBJ1-6 gives the whole variable domain DAGVTQSPTHLIKTRGQQVTLRCSPKSGHDTVSWYQQALGQGPQFIFQYYEEEERQRGNFPDRFSGHQFPNYSSELNVNALLLGDSALYLCASSLGGWSANSPLHFGNGTRLTVT.

V gene TRBV15 combines with J gene TRBJ2-7; D possibly corresponds to TRBD1 (5 bases). The CDR3 consists of 15 residues. Germline loops: CDR1 LNHNV, CDR2 YYDKDF (reference sequence). V dropped 1 base and J dropped 4 bases, with 14 bases sitting between them. CDR3 bases: TGTGCCACCAGCAGAGGAGTGCAGGGAACTTACGAGCAGTACTTC. The encoded protein is CATSRGVQGTYEQYF.

This chain links TRBV5-4 with TRBJ2-1; 8 positions agree with TRBD1. The junction had 4 bases not matched to a gene; V was cut back by 4 bases and J by 1 base. Per the germline V gene, CDR1 is SGHNT and CDR2 is YYREEE (reference sequence). The CDR3 is 15 residues long. The CDR3 is CASSRTGMSYNEQFF. The CDR3 DNA sequence: TGTGCCAGCAGCCGGACAGGGATGTCCTACAATGAGCAGTTCTTC.

The chain recombines TRBV4-3 with TRBJ2-5, with TRBD2 matching over 12 bases. With V trimmed by 2 bases and J by 7 bases, 5 bases remained unmatched. The CDR3 loop spans 15 amino acids. Germline CDR1 and CDR2: LGHNA and YSLEER. CDR3 in DNA: TGCGCCAGCAGCCAAACCACGGGACTAGCGGGGACCCAGTACTTC. Protein: CASSQTTGLAGTQYF.

The genes are TRBV7-8 and TRBJ2-7, with TRBD1 as a possible D gene (5 bases). The V gene lost 4 bases and the J gene lost 4 bases, with 17 bases spanning the gap. The CDR3 has 15 residues. Germline V gives CDR1 SGHVS, CDR2 FQNEAQ. DNA for the CDR3: TGTGCCAGCAGCTCCAGGGCTGGATTCCTTTACGAGCAGTACTTC. Residues: CASSSRAGFLYEQYF.

The V gene is TRBV27, the J gene TRBJ2-7, with D possibly being TRBD1 (5 bases). The germline V gene encodes CDR1 MNHEY and CDR2 SMNVEV (reference sequence). The V end was cut by 5 bases, the J end by 0 bases, with 8 bases between. The CDR3 has 13 residues. Here the CDR3 DNA reads TGTGCCAGCAGTCAAGACAGCTCCTACGAGCAGTACTTC. It yields the protein CASSQDSSYEQYF.

The chain uses TRBV11-3 and TRBJ2-2; D call uncertain. The germline V gene has CDR1 SGHNT and CDR2 YENEEA. V was pared by 0 bases and J by 3 bases, with 5 bases between. The CDR3 covers 14 residues. The CDR3 region has the DNA TGTGCCAGCAGCTTAGAATCCGACACCGGGGAGCTGTTTTTT. Protein: CASSLESDTGELFF.

This chain uses TRBV6-1 with TRBJ2-2, with D perhaps matching TRBD2 (5 bases). This CDR3 is 14 amino acids long. V lost 9 bases, J lost 2 bases, and 13 bases lay in between. Germline V gene data show CDR1 as MNHNS and CDR2 as SASEGT. The DNA for the CDR3 is TGTGCCAGTTTGCGAGCGGCTAACACCGGGGAGCTGTTTTTT. Its protein is CASLRAANTGELFF.

This chain uses TRBV5-4 with TRBJ1-1; 7 nucleotides align to TRBD1. From germline, CDR1 is SGHNT and CDR2 YYREEE (reference sequence). This CDR3 comprises 15 residues. J gave up 5 bases and V 0 bases, and 7 bases lay outside the gene matches. Here the CDR3 DNA reads TGTGCCAGCAGCTTGGCCTTGACAGGGAAAACTGAAGCTTTCTTT. Translation: CASSLALTGKTEAFF.

The V gene is TRBV30, the J gene TRBJ2-2, with TRBD2 matching 12 bases. Trimming cost V 2 bases and J 6 bases; bases outside gene matches: 7. The CDR3 contains 16 residues. CDR1 GTSNPN and CDR2 SVGIG come from the germline V gene (reference sequence). This CDR3 reads CAWSRRLAGAPGELFF. The CDR3, as DNA: TGTGCCTGGAGTAGACGACTAGCGGGGGCACCCGGGGAGCTGTTTTTT.

The chain recombines TRBV19 with TRBJ1-1; D is perhaps TRBD1 (5 bases). The germline gives CDR1 LNHDA, CDR2 SQIVND (reference sequence). Trimming took 4 bases from V and 1 from J, leaving 10 bases between them. This CDR3 contains 14 residues. The DNA of the CDR3 is TGTGCCAGTAGTACGGGGGAGGCGAACACTGAAGCTTTCTTT. This translates into CASSTGEANTEAFF. The full variable domain, completed using reference TRBV19 and TRBJ1-1, is DGGITQSPKYLFRKEGQNVTLSCEQNLNHDAMYWYRQDPGQGLRLIYYSQIVNDFQKGDIAEGYSVSREKKESFPLTVTSAQKNPTAFYLCASSTGEANTEAFFGQGTRLTVV.

J is TRBJ1-2 and V is TRBV30, with 7 bases aligning to TRBD1. This CDR3 region has 13 residues. The trim removed 3 bases at V and 7 bases at J, leaving 8 bases unmatched. Germline lookup yields CDR1 GTSNPN and CDR2 SVGIG (reference sequence). The CDR3 protein is CAWRGQTFGGYTF. The CDR3 nucleotides read TGTGCCTGGAGGGGACAGACCTTCGGTGGCTACACCTTC.